Shown below are 2 T cell receptor beta chains from a single sample sequenced in a study of cytomegalovirus exposure and HLA in healthy donors. The PCR used 60 Vbeta and 13 Jbeta primers. Profiling relied on immunoSEQ multiplex PCR, and the TCRdb table lists in-frame clones only, not all of them. Of 140,000 or so clones detected, roughly 86% appear once; the ten largest clones hold 0.51%. The sequencing sample was made of PBMCs. These receptors were taken from a woman aged 40 to 55 in good health and CMV-seronegative.

This rearrangement joins TRBV10-1 to TRBJ2-2, with 9 bases lining up with TRBD2. With V trimmed by 6 bases and J by 1 base, 9 bases remained unmatched. The CDR3 sequence is 17 residues long. Germline V lookup: CDR1 WNHNN, CDR2 SYGVQD (reference sequence). The CDR3 region has the DNA TGCGCCAGCAGCCATCTAGCGGGAAAGCGGAACACCGGGGAGCTGTTTTTT. The encoded protein is CASSHLAGKRNTGELFF.

This clone appeared a few times. V gene TRBV19 combines with J gene TRBJ1-1; perhaps TRBD1 as D (5 bases). Germline loops: CDR1 LNHDA, CDR2 SQIVND (reference sequence). The CDR3 covers 13 residues. Trimming removed 6 bases at V and 7 bases at J, with 15 bases between. The CDR3 DNA reads as TGTGCCAGTAGAAGGGGCAGGGATAGTGAAGCTTTCTTT. Protein product: CASRRGRDSEAFF.